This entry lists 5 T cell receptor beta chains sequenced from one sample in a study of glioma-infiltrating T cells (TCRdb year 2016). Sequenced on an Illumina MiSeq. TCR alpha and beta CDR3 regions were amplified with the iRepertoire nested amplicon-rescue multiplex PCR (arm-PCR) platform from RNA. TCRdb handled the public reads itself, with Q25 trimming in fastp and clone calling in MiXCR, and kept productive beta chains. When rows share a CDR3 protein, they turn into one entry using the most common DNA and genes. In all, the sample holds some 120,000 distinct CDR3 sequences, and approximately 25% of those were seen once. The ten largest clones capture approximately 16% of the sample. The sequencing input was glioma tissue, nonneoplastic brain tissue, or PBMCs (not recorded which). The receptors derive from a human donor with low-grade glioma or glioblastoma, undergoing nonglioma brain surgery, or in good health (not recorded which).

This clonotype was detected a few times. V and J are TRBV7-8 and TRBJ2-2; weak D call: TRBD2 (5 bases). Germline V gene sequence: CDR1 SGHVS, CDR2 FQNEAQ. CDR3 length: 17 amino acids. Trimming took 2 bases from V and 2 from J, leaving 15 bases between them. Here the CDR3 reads CASSLTFTLVNTGELFF. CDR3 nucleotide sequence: TGTGCCAGCAGCTTAACATTTACACTAGTAAACACCGGGGAGCTGTTTTTT.

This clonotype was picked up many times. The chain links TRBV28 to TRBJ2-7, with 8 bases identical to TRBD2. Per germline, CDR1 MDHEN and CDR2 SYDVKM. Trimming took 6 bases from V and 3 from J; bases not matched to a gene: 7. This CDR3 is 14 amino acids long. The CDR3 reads CASSLGLAGYEQYF. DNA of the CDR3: TGTGCCAGCAGCCTGGGGCTAGCGGGCTACGAGCAGTACTTC. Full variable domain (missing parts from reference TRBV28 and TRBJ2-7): DVKVTQSSRYLVKRTGEKVFLECVQDMDHENMFWYRQDPGLGLRLIYFSYDVKMKEKGDIPEGYSVSREKKERFSLILESASTNQTSMYLCASSLGLAGYEQYFGPGTRLTVT.

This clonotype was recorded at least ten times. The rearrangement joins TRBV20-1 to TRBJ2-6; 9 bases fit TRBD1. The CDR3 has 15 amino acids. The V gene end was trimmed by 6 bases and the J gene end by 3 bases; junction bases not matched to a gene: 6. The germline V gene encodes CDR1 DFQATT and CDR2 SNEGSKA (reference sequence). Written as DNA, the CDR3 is TGCAGTGCAGCCGGGACAGGGTTTGGGGCCAACGTCCTGACTTTC. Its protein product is CSAAGTGFGANVLTF.

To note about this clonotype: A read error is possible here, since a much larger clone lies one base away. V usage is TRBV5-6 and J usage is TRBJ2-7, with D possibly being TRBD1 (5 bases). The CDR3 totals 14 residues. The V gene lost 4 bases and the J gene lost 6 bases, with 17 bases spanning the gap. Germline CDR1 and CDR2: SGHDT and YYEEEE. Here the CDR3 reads CASSLVGVRGEQYF. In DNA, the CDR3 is TGTGCCAGCAGCCTCGTTGGGGTTAGGGGCGAGCAGTACTTC.

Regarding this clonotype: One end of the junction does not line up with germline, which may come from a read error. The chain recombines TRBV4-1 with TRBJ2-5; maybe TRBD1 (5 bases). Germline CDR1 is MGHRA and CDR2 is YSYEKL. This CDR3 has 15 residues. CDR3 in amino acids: CASSKDERSQGTQYF. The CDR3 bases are TGCGCCAGCAGCAAAGATGAACGGTCTCAGGGGACCCAGTACTTC.